One sample yielded the 8 T cell receptor beta chains listed below, sequenced in a study of blood T cell repertoires in COVID-19. Data came from immunoSEQ multiplex PCR; TCRdb stores just in-frame clones and leaves some out. The top ten hold about 4% of the sample, which has approximately 230,000 clones, approximately 90% seen once. The sample was PBMCs or T cells enriched from blood (not recorded which). These receptor sequences come from a woman aged 25-40 years who had recovered from COVID-19.

This chain links TRBV2 with TRBJ1-4; D remains ambiguous. The CDR3 runs 15 residues. Trimming cost V 8 bases and J 8 bases, with 21 bases left between them. CDR1 SNHLY and CDR2 FYNNEI come from the germline V gene. DNA of the CDR3: TGTGCCAGCGTCGGTCAGACTGCTATTATCGAAAAACTGTTTTTT. Translated, it gives CASVGQTAIIEKLFF.

The table lists this clone with a count of one. The chain uses TRBV28 and TRBJ1-1; 8 nucleotides match TRBD1. V shed 0 bases, J shed 5 bases, and the junction held 5 bases outside the gene matches. CDR3 length: 15 amino acids. Germline V CDR1 and CDR2: MDHEN, SYDVKM. CDR3 DNA: TGTGCCAGCAGTTTATGGGCAGGGGGCTTGACTGAAGCTTTCTTT. It is translated as CASSLWAGGLTEAFF.

This clone appeared once. This chain uses TRBV14 with TRBJ2-1; 10 bases line up with TRBD2. The ends lost 4 bases at V and 9 bases at J; junction bases unmatched: 3. In germline, CDR1 is SGHDN, CDR2 FVKESK. The length of the CDR3 is 13 residues. CDR3 bases: TGTGCCAGCAGCCCCCGACTAGCGGGTGAGCAGTTCTTC. Translated: CASSPRLAGEQFF.

This chain connects TRBV4-2 to TRBJ1-1; D not certain. This CDR3 spans 14 amino acids. The V gene lost 7 bases and the J gene lost 5 bases, with 17 bases spanning the gap. The germline CDR1 and CDR2 sequences are LGHNA and YNFKEQ. CDR3 sequence: CASTIGSGETEAFF. CDR3 bases: TGTGCCAGCACGATCGGCAGTGGAGAGACTGAAGCTTTCTTT.

This chain uses TRBV19 with TRBJ1-1, with 8 bases aligning to TRBD1. The ends lost 7 bases at V and 4 bases at J; junction bases unmatched: 5. The CDR3 spans 13 residues. Germline loops: CDR1 LNHDA, CDR2 SQIVND (reference sequence). The chain's CDR3 is CASTTGVGTEAFF. CDR3 DNA: TGTGCCAGTACGACAGGGGTGGGCACTGAAGCTTTCTTT. Full variable domain (remainder filled in from reference TRBV19 and TRBJ1-1): DGGITQSPKYLFRKEGQNVTLSCEQNLNHDAMYWYRQDPGQGLRLIYYSQIVNDFQKGDIAEGYSVSREKKESFPLTVTSAQKNPTAFYLCASTTGVGTEAFFGQGTRLTVV.

The genes are TRBV10-3 and TRBJ1-1, with a weak D call TRBD1 (5 bases). CDR3 size: 14 residues. With 5 bases removed from V and 0 bases from J, the gap between germline ends came to 10 bases. Germline V gene sequence: CDR1 ENHRY, CDR2 SYGVKD. The CDR3 here is CAISIRGMNTEAFF. Here the CDR3 DNA reads TGTGCCATCAGTATTCGGGGGATGAACACTGAAGCTTTCTTT.

This clone was seen once. The chain has TRBV27 and TRBJ2-1; D may be TRBD1 (6 bases). CDR1 and CDR2 from the germline V gene are MNHEY and SMNVEV (reference sequence). Trimming shortened V by 6 bases and J by 6 bases, and 9 bases separated the two germline ends. This CDR3 spans 12 amino acids. The DNA for the CDR3 is TGTGCCAGCAGCCCGGACAGCAATGAGCAGTTCTTC. Amino acid sequence: CASSPDSNEQFF.

This clone was seen just once. V gene TRBV28 combines with J gene TRBJ1-2, with D perhaps matching TRBD1 (5 bases). With 7 bases removed from V and 0 bases from J, the gap between germline ends came to 12 bases. The CDR3 spans 14 residues. Germline values: CDR1 MDHEN, CDR2 SYDVKM. CDR3 residues: CASIRAGTNYGYTF. DNA for the CDR3: TGTGCCAGCATCAGGGCAGGGACTAACTATGGCTACACCTTC.